This paragraph covers one TCR beta chain sequence. These data belong to a study of blood T cell repertoires in COVID-19. Germline V gives CDR1 KGHSY, CDR2 FQNENV. With 4 bases clipped from V and 6 bases from J, the junction kept 5 bases outside the gene matches. The CDR3 has 13 residues. Original processing notes: Using reference gene primer amplification, nucleated cell counts were estimated. This table comes from immunoSEQ multiplex PCR, and its TCRdb copy is limited to in-frame clones, with some not included. V, J and clone size are taken as reported in that table, and D and trimming were inferred from the DNA itself. The table lists about 25,000 clones, roughly nine tenths of them singletons, with 25% to 30% in the top ten.

The receptor was isolated from a man aged 65-85 years with COVID-19, enrolled during active disease. The J gene is TRBJ1-2, the V gene TRBV16; TRBD1 matches 7 bases. The sequencing input was peripheral blood. The CDR3 protein is CASSRRGSDGYTF. Written as DNA, the CDR3 is TGTGCCAGCAGCCGCAGGGGGTCAGATGGCTACACCTTC.